This T cell receptor beta chain comes out of a study of T cell changes during pregnancy in multiple sclerosis. Germline loops: CDR1 SGHTA, CDR2 FQGNSA. The CDR3 is 13 residues long. V gave up 5 bases and J gave up 3 bases, with 7 bases separating them. Only in-frame clones appear in the TCRdb table, and some are missing; sequencing was by immunoSEQ multiplex PCR. The table lists about 83,000 clones, 91% of them singletons, with 3.5% in the top ten. This clone appeared a single time. This sequence joins TRBV7-2 and TRBJ1-4, with D hard to call. Sequencing was performed on PBMCs, taken in the first trimester of pregnancy. The source of this sequence is a female donor in good health, serving as a control in a pregnancy study. Some clones in this sample may be carry-over from other donors' samples. The CDR3 nucleotides are TGTGCCAGCAGCCCGGAGCCTAATGAAAAACTGTTTTTT. This encodes CASSPEPNEKLFF. Full variable domain (missing parts from reference TRBV7-2 and TRBJ1-4): GAGVSQSPSNKVTEKGKDVELRCDPISGHTALYWYRQSLGQGLEFLIYFQGNSAPDKSGLPSDRFSAERTGGSVSTLTIQRTQQEDSAVYLCASSPEPNEKLFFGSGTQLSVL.